Detailed here is one T cell receptor (beta chain). The antigen this receptor binds is unknown. Within one base of it there is no much larger clone, and no base qualities were kept. Library preparation was by PCR. Sequenced using an Illumina HiSeq 2500. To reduce PCR and sequencing biases, unique molecular identifiers were incorporated into the TCR beta cDNA libraries. Approximately 500,000 cDNA molecules were obtained per 1 to 10 million input T cells, so each molecule approximated one T cell. The patient libraries were prepared and sequenced with the same protocol used for the earlier healthy control dataset. Within a given batch, samples were prepared together, multiplexed and sequenced on the same HiSeq lane. In the authors' own workflow: MIGEC handled the raw barcoded reads, throwing out single-read molecular identifier groups before consensus assembly and CDR3 extraction. Clonotype tables were post-analysed with VDJtools, and diversity was normalized by down-sampling all datasets to the smallest sample size. In repertoire overlap clustering, CDR3 amino acid sequences, but not nucleotide sequences, were matched to correct batch-related cross-sample contamination. The public sequencing data were trimmed at Q25 with fastp and processed into clonotypes with MiXCR by TCRdb, which kept only in-frame beta chains. Every entry covers one CDR3 protein and lists the most common genes and DNA from its rows. TCRdb's processing, not the study's, gives the V and J calls here. For this sample there are 750,000 to 900,000 distinct CDR3 sequences; more than 45% appear just once. Of the sample, roughly 4.9% is held by the ten largest clones.

The data were obtained in a study of post-analysis software for immune sequencing data (dated by TCRdb to between 2015 and 2017). About the investigation overall: The recorded disease courses included relapsing-remitting, secondary progressive and progressive-relapsing multiple sclerosis, and some patients had no subtype annotation. The patient repertoires were set against eleven to twelve previously published healthy control repertoires from donors whose ages ranged from roughly 6 to 26 years. A subset of samples was prepared in parallel using single-end sample barcoding, then pooled and co-amplified after Illumina adapter ligation.

To demonstrate the VDJtools post-analysis software, the study profiled TCR beta repertoires from the peripheral blood of about a dozen young patients with multiple sclerosis. The multiple sclerosis patients were children and adolescents ranging in age from about 6 to 17 years. Trimming leaves V shorter by 4 bases and J shorter by 0 bases, with the junction holding 6 bases beyond the gene matches. The CDR3, from cysteine to phenylalanine, totals 15 residues. Just CDR3 DNA is preserved here, 45 bases in frame from base 1. The germline V gene (reference sequence) yields SEHNR for CDR1 and FQNEAQ for CDR2. Study-wide findings and limitations: Normalized Chao1 diversity was significantly lower in multiple sclerosis patients than controls, suggesting substantial peripheral T-cell clonal expansion. Direct clustering with F measure revealed strong co-clustering of samples prepared in the same batch, which led to a batch-effect correction. Significantly higher frequencies in patients than in controls were found for roughly 5 TRBV segments, including TRBV5-6, TRBV5-1 and TRBV20-1. The control group was slightly older than the multiple sclerosis patient group.

This sequence originates from a girl aged 10 to 17 with multiple sclerosis. The rearrangement joined TRBV7-9 to TRBJ2-7; TRBD2 lines up with 7 middle nucleotides. Sequencing was carried out using blood. The CDR3 protein sequence reads: CASSSSSGNSYEQYF. The base sequence is TGTGCCAGCAGCTCTTCTAGCGGAAACTCCTACGAGCAGTACTTC.